This is a list of T cell receptor beta chains from one sample in a study of technical replicates of blood from a few donors. TCRdb's copy holds only in-frame clones and misses some; the assay was immunoSEQ multiplex PCR. Among approximately 73,000 clones listed, 93% were seen once. Sequencing used T cells isolated from PBMCs. The receptors come from a human donor in good health. CDR3s include the opening cysteine and the closing phenylalanine or tryptophan. The D gene is left open where the match is weak. Clone size is not always given. Where it is, it says once, few, many or a class for expanded clones.

D gene,V gene,J gene,CDR3 length,clone size,CDR3 protein,CDR3 DNA
NA,TRBV30,TRBJ1-6,12,NA,CAWSRVNSPLHF,TGTGCCTGGAGTCGAGTTAATTCACCCCTCCACTTT
NA,TRBV2,TRBJ2-7,12,NA,CASSPPFYEQYF,TGTGCCAGCAGTCCCCCCTTCTACGAGCAGTACTTC
TRBD2,TRBV27,TRBJ2-3,16,NA,CASSPLAAPNSDTQYF,TGTGCCAGCAGTCCACTAGCGGCCCCCAACTCGGATACGCAGTATTTT
TRBD1,TRBV19,TRBJ2-5,16,NA,CASSDPGQGDQETQYF,TGTGCCAGTAGCGATCCGGGACAGGGGGATCAAGAGACCCAGTACTTC
NA,TRBV7-9,TRBJ1-1,14,NA,CASSLDGQLALAFF,TGTGCCAGCAGCTTAGATGGGCAGTTGGCGCTAGCTTTCTTT
TRBD2,TRBV6-5,TRBJ2-7,15,NA,CASSLLAGGTYEQYF,TGTGCCAGCAGTCTACTAGCGGGCGGAACCTACGAGCAGTACTTC
NA,TRBV11-2,TRBJ1-3,18,NA,CASLLGQDNPTSGNTIYF,TGTGCCAGCCTCCTGGGGCAGGATAATCCTACCTCTGGAAACACCATATATTTT
TRBD1,TRBV2,TRBJ1-1,16,NA,CASSERTGGRNTEAFF,TGTGCCAGCAGTGAAAGAACAGGGGGTAGGAACACTGAAGCTTTCTTT
TRBD1,TRBV27,TRBJ2-2,16,NA,CASNLGQGKSPGELFF,TGTGCCAGCAATTTGGGACAGGGCAAAAGTCCCGGGGAGCTGTTTTTT
TRBD1,TRBV5-6,TRBJ2-3,16,NA,CASTRFRDRYTDTQYF,TGTGCCAGCACCCGTTTCCGGGACAGATACACAGATACGCAGTATTTT
NA,TRBV11-2,TRBJ2-2,15,NA,CASSLQALDTGELFF,TGTGCCAGCAGCTTGCAGGCTTTGGACACCGGGGAGCTGTTTTTT
TRBD1,TRBV7-8,TRBJ1-2,11,NA,CASSRDSGYTF,TGTGCCAGCAGCCGGGACAGTGGCTACACCTTC
NA,TRBV2,TRBJ2-2,12,NA,CASTVSSGELFF,TGTGCCAGCACAGTATCAAGCGGGGAGCTGTTTTTT
NA,TRBV5-5,TRBJ2-5,16,NA,CASSFEMASAQETQYF,TGTGCCAGCAGCTTTGAAATGGCTAGCGCCCAAGAGACCCAGTACTTC
NA,TRBV9,TRBJ1-2,16,NA,CASSDPMDSPNYGYTF,TGTGCCAGCAGCGACCCAATGGACAGCCCTAACTATGGCTACACCTTC
TRBD1,TRBV5-1,TRBJ2-2,18,NA,CASSLRTGAPANTGELFF,TGCGCCAGCAGCTTGCGGACAGGGGCCCCCGCGAACACCGGGGAGCTGTTTTTT
NA,TRBV30,TRBJ1-2,11,NA,CAWYRSFGYTF,TGTGCCTGGTACAGGTCGTTTGGCTACACCTTC
NA,TRBV27,TRBJ2-7,12,NA,CASSLQGYEQYF,TGTGCCAGCAGTCTACAGGGCTACGAGCAGTACTTC
NA,TRBV15,TRBJ2-7,13,NA,CATSIDRNYEQYF,TGTGCCACCAGCATCGACAGGAACTACGAGCAGTACTTC
NA,TRBV29-1,TRBJ2-7,15,NA,CSVAGTSKMSYEQYF,TGCAGCGTGGCCGGGACTTCCAAAATGTCGTACGAGCAGTACTTC
NA,TRBV13,TRBJ2-1,15,NA,CASSLVFTRPNEQFF,TGTGCCAGCAGCTTAGTTTTCACTAGGCCCAATGAGCAGTTCTTC
TRBD1,TRBV27,TRBJ2-4,14,NA,CASSWTGGENIQYF,TGTGCCAGCAGTTGGACAGGGGGCGAAAACATTCAGTACTTC
NA,TRBV14,TRBJ1-4,15,NA,CASSQDPPKREKLFF,TGTGCCAGCAGCCAAGATCCCCCGAAGCGGGAAAAACTGTTTTTT
TRBD2,TRBV19,TRBJ2-4,14,once,CASSPSGGAFWQYF,TGTGCCAGTAGTCCTAGCGGGGGGGCATTTTGGCAGTACTTC
NA,TRBV2,TRBJ1-5,18,NA,CASRLTGQSLYDNQPQHF,TGTGCCAGCAGGCTAACCGGACAGTCTCTATATGACAATCAGCCCCAGCATTTT
NA,TRBV15,TRBJ2-6,17,NA,CATSRGGAISGANVLTF,TGTGCCACCAGCAGAGGGGGAGCAATCTCTGGGGCCAACGTCCTGACTTTC
TRBD1,TRBV29-1,TRBJ1-2,14,NA,CSVSAGTADYGYTF,TGCAGCGTCTCGGCCGGGACAGCCGACTATGGCTACACCTTC
TRBD1,TRBV2,TRBJ1-6,14,once,CASSDQGVNSPLHF,TGTGCCAGCAGTGACCAGGGGGTGAATTCACCCCTCCACTTT
NA,TRBV30,TRBJ1-6,13,NA,CAGTGGANSPLHF,TGTGCCGGCACGGGGGGGGCCAATTCACCCCTCCACTTT
NA,TRBV28,TRBJ1-2,15,NA,CASSREIGGNYGYTF,TGTGCCAGCAGTCGGGAGATCGGGGGTAACTATGGCTACACCTTC
NA,TRBV5-1,TRBJ1-2,13,NA,CASSSKTGGGYTF,TGCGCCAGCAGCTCAAAGACAGGTGGTGGCTACACCTTC
NA,TRBV5-4,TRBJ1-2,11,NA,CASSSQYGYTF,TGTGCCAGCAGCTCCCAATATGGCTACACCTTC
TRBD2,TRBV11-2,TRBJ2-7,18,NA,CASSSPGTSGSPSYEQYF,TGTGCCAGCAGCTCCCCAGGGACTAGCGGGAGTCCCTCCTACGAGCAGTACTTC
NA,TRBV6-1,TRBJ2-3,15,NA,CASRKDWDFTDTQYF,TGTGCCAGCAGGAAGGACTGGGATTTCACAGATACGCAGTATTTT
NA,TRBV7-9,TRBJ1-3,14,NA,CASSSNRVVNTIYF,TGTGCCAGCAGCTCGAACAGGGTGGTAAACACCATATATTTT
NA,TRBV27,TRBJ2-2,15,NA,CASSFFTGNTGELFF,TGTGCCAGCAGTTTTTTTACGGGGAACACCGGGGAGCTGTTTTTT
TRBD1,TRBV10-3,TRBJ2-5,12,once,CAIRTGGETQYF,TGTGCCATCAGGACAGGGGGGGAGACCCAGTACTTC